The rows below give T cell receptor beta chains drawn from one sample of a study of T cells after yellow fever vaccination. Each CDR3 protein gets one entry after TCRdb re-called the 5' RACE reads with MiXCR. The sample gives 350,000 to 450,000 distinct CDR3 sequences, around 19% of which show up once; 18% is in the top ten. The material sequenced was PBMCs, taken before the yellow fever booster vaccination. These receptors were taken from a man aged 18-30 years who received the YFV17D yellow fever vaccine. Both conserved end residues are part of each CDR3. Fields, in order: V gene, D gene, J gene, clone size, CDR3 DNA, CDR3 protein. The D gene is left open where the match is weak. Expanded clones are given a class, and other clones once, few, many or no size at all.

V gene: TRBV4-1
D gene: .
J gene: TRBJ2-7
clone size: .
CDR3 DNA: TGCGCCAGCAGCCTCGCCCCCCCCTCGGGACTGTACGAGCAGTACTTC
CDR3 protein: CASSLAPPSGLYEQYF

V gene: TRBV12-3/TRBV12-4
D gene: .
J gene: TRBJ1-5
clone size: many
CDR3 DNA: TGTGCCAGCAGACCAGGCGGGTCAATGGGGGATCAGCCCCAGCATTTT
CDR3 protein: CASRPGGSMGDQPQHF

V gene: TRBV2
D gene: TRBD1
J gene: TRBJ1-1
clone size: .
CDR3 DNA: TGTGCCAGCAGTGGAAGACAGGGTAGCGCTGAAGCTTTCTTT
CDR3 protein: CASSGRQGSAEAFF

V gene: TRBV12-3/TRBV12-4
D gene: .
J gene: TRBJ1-5
clone size: .
CDR3 DNA: TGTGCCAGCAGTTGGGGCGGGGGGATCAATCAGCCCCAGCATTTT
CDR3 protein: CASSWGGGINQPQHF

V gene: TRBV10-3
D gene: .
J gene: TRBJ2-6
clone size: few
CDR3 DNA: TGTGCCATCAGTGAGGGGGGAACAGGGGCCAACGTCCTGACTTTC
CDR3 protein: CAISEGGTGANVLTF

V gene: TRBV20-1
D gene: .
J gene: TRBJ1-2
clone size: .
CDR3 DNA: TGCAGTGCACTCAGGGTATATGGCTACACCTTC
CDR3 protein: CSALRVYGYTF

V gene: TRBV11-3
D gene: .
J gene: TRBJ2-3
clone size: few
CDR3 DNA: TGTGCCAGCAGCTCCGGACAGCCCCCGGGAGATACGCAGTATTTT
CDR3 protein: CASSSGQPPGDTQYF

V gene: TRBV4-3
D gene: TRBD1
J gene: TRBJ2-7
clone size: .
CDR3 DNA: TGCGCCAGCAGCAATGCAGGGGGCGAGCAGTACTTC
CDR3 protein: CASSNAGGEQYF

V gene: TRBV4-2
D gene: TRBD2
J gene: TRBJ2-3
clone size: .
CDR3 DNA: TGTGCCAGCATCCAAGAGCGGGGGGGCCCAGATACGCAGTATTTT
CDR3 protein: CASIQERGGPDTQYF

V gene: TRBV2
D gene: TRBD1
J gene: TRBJ1-5
clone size: .
CDR3 DNA: TGTGCCAGCAGTGACGAGGGGGCTACAGGGCAGCCCCAGCATTTT
CDR3 protein: CASSDEGATGQPQHF

V gene: TRBV5-1
D gene: TRBD1
J gene: TRBJ1-5
clone size: .
CDR3 DNA: TGCGCCAGCAGCCTGGGGGACAGTATGGGGCCCCAGCATTTT
CDR3 protein: CASSLGDSMGPQHF

V gene: TRBV4-1
D gene: .
J gene: TRBJ1-1
clone size: .
CDR3 DNA: TGCGCCAGCAGCCTCTGGTTGGAGTCGAACACTGAAGCTTTCTTT
CDR3 protein: CASSLWLESNTEAFF

V gene: TRBV12-3/TRBV12-4
D gene: .
J gene: TRBJ2-7
clone size: few
CDR3 DNA: TGTGCCAGCAGCTTCGGCAGGGTCGAGCAGTACTTC
CDR3 protein: CASSFGRVEQYF

V gene: TRBV4-1
D gene: TRBD1
J gene: TRBJ1-1
clone size: .
CDR3 DNA: TGCGCCAGCAGCCAGGACAGGGGGGCGGACACTGAAGCTTTCTTT
CDR3 protein: CASSQDRGADTEAFF

V gene: TRBV29-1
D gene: .
J gene: TRBJ1-6
clone size: few
CDR3 DNA: TGCAGCGTTGACTTACTTGGGCAGGGGCTTCACTTT
CDR3 protein: CSVDLLGQGLHF

V gene: TRBV7-2
D gene: .
J gene: TRBJ2-5
clone size: many
CDR3 DNA: TGTGCCAGCAGCAAAGCCAGGGCGGGAGAGACCCAGTACTTC
CDR3 protein: CASSKARAGETQYF

V gene: TRBV6-2/TRBV6-3
D gene: .
J gene: TRBJ2-7
clone size: .
CDR3 DNA: TGTGCCAGCAGTTACCAGATTACTAATGAGCAGTACTTC
CDR3 protein: CASSYQITNEQYF

V gene: TRBV7-9
D gene: .
J gene: TRBJ2-1
clone size: few
CDR3 DNA: TGTGCCAGCGCCTGGTCTGGAGAGCAGTTCTTC
CDR3 protein: CASAWSGEQFF

V gene: TRBV6-2/TRBV6-3
D gene: .
J gene: TRBJ2-5
clone size: few
CDR3 DNA: TGTGCCAGCAGTTTCCCGTCGGGGGGCGTGAGAGAGACCCAGTACTTC
CDR3 protein: CASSFPSGGVRETQYF

V gene: TRBV5-5
D gene: TRBD1
J gene: TRBJ1-2
clone size: .
CDR3 DNA: TGTGCCAGCAGCGATCTAAAACTAGGGGGCATTGGCTACACCTTC
CDR3 protein: CASSDLKLGGIGYTF

V gene: TRBV4-3
D gene: TRBD1
J gene: TRBJ2-1
clone size: few
CDR3 DNA: TGCGCCAGCAGCCAAGGGTCTGGGACAGGGATCGATGAGCAGTTCTTC
CDR3 protein: CASSQGSGTGIDEQFF

V gene: TRBV2
D gene: TRBD2
J gene: TRBJ2-3
clone size: .
CDR3 DNA: TGTGCCAGCAGTGAGGCGGGGGTTAGCACAGATACGCAGTATTTT
CDR3 protein: CASSEAGVSTDTQYF

V gene: TRBV25-1
D gene: .
J gene: TRBJ2-7
clone size: few
CDR3 DNA: TGTGCCAGCAGCGGGGTGGACGAGCAGTACTTC
CDR3 protein: CASSGVDEQYF

V gene: TRBV7-3
D gene: TRBD1
J gene: TRBJ2-3
clone size: .
CDR3 DNA: TGTGCCAGCAGCTTGAGGGGGCGACTCGCAGATACGCAGTATTTT
CDR3 protein: CASSLRGRLADTQYF

V gene: TRBV7-9
D gene: .
J gene: TRBJ2-6
clone size: .
CDR3 DNA: TGTGCCGGGAGGGGGCCCGGCTCTGGGGCCAACGTCCTGACTTTC
CDR3 protein: CAGRGPGSGANVLTF

V gene: TRBV10-3
D gene: TRBD1
J gene: TRBJ2-3
clone size: .
CDR3 DNA: TGTGCCATCAGTGAGTTGGGACAGGGGGTATTCGATACGCAGTATTTT
CDR3 protein: CAISELGQGVFDTQYF

V gene: TRBV28
D gene: .
J gene: TRBJ1-5
clone size: few
CDR3 DNA: TGTGCCAGCAGCCCCGGGGGGGGGACCCGCAATCAGCCCCAGCATTTT
CDR3 protein: CASSPGGGTRNQPQHF